This is a list of T cell receptor beta chains from one sample in a study of T cell responses to AZD1222 COVID-19 vaccine. Measured with immunoSEQ multiplex PCR; TCRdb has only the in-frame clones, and not every one. Of roughly 200,000 clones listed, roughly 92% were seen once; the top ten hold roughly 3.5%. Sequences were derived from peripheral blood, sampled 28 days after the second AZD1222 dose. The receptor source for this set is an adult who received the AZD1222 COVID-19 vaccine. Both conserved end residues are part of each CDR3. The D gene is left open where the match is weak. The size entry is marked missing in some rows and otherwise reads once, few, many or a size class.

j_call v_call d_call clone_size cdr3_nt cdr3_aa
TRBJ2-7 TRBV20-1 NA NA TGCAGTGCTGGTGGGGACTCGACCTACGAGCAGTACTTC CSAGGDSTYEQYF
TRBJ2-1 TRBV11-2 NA NA TGTGCCAGCAGCCCGTCCTCGGGGGTCCCCTACAATGAGCAGTTCTTC CASSPSSGVPYNEQFF
TRBJ2-7 TRBV19 NA NA TGTGCCAGTAGTCTCCGGGGGCGATCCTACGAGCAGTACTTC CASSLRGRSYEQYF
TRBJ2-3 TRBV7-3 NA NA TGTGCCAGCAGCTTAGGAGGGGAGAGCACAGATACGCAGTATTTT CASSLGGESTDTQYF
TRBJ2-3 TRBV5-1 TRBD1 NA TGCGCCAGCAGGACAGGGGACACAGATACGCAGTATTTT CASRTGDTDTQYF
TRBJ1-2 TRBV24-1 NA NA TGTGCCACCAGTGATCAGGACAGAAACTATGGCTACACCTTC CATSDQDRNYGYTF
TRBJ2-5 TRBV28 NA NA TGTGCCGCGGGGAGACTGGATTTCAGGGGTACGCAAGAGACCCAGTACTTC CAAGRLDFRGTQETQYF
TRBJ2-7 TRBV12-3/TRBV12-4 NA NA TGTGCCAGCAGTTTAGGGGGCACCTACGAGCAGTACTTC CASSLGGTYEQYF
TRBJ2-5 TRBV19 NA few TGTGCCAGTAGTATCCGGGAGACCCAGTACTTC CASSIRETQYF
TRBJ2-1 TRBV19 TRBD2 once TGTGCCAGTAGTGACGGGGGACTAGCGGGCCTCAATGAGCAGTTCTTC CASSDGGLAGLNEQFF
TRBJ2-7 TRBV27 TRBD1 NA TGTGCCAGCAGTTTTGGGACAGGGGGCGCCGAGCAGTACTTC CASSFGTGGAEQYF
TRBJ1-5 TRBV4-1 NA NA TGCGCCAGCAGCCAAGTTCGTGAGACTCGGGGACATCAGCCCCAGCATTTT CASSQVRETRGHQPQHF
TRBJ2-2 TRBV5-1 NA NA TGCGCCAGCAGCTCATACAGGGCTGGTACCGGGGAGCTGTTTTTT CASSSYRAGTGELFF
TRBJ2-1 TRBV27 TRBD2 NA TGTGCCAGCAGTTCGCCTGACTTTTGGGGGACTAGCGGGATGCAGCGGCACAATGAGCAGTTCTTC CASSSPDFWGTSGMQRHNEQFF
TRBJ2-5 TRBV5-1 NA NA TGCGCCAGCAGCTCAGGACTAGGGGGAGAGACCCAGTACTTC CASSSGLGGETQYF
TRBJ2-4 TRBV4-1 NA NA TGCGCCAGCAGCCAAGAGGCCTCCCCCGGGACTGCCCTAGCCAAAAACATTCAGTACTTC CASSQEASPGTALAKNIQYF
TRBJ1-5 TRBV28 NA NA TGTGCCAGCAGTTCCACAGGGAAACCCAATCAGCCCCAGCATTTT CASSSTGKPNQPQHF